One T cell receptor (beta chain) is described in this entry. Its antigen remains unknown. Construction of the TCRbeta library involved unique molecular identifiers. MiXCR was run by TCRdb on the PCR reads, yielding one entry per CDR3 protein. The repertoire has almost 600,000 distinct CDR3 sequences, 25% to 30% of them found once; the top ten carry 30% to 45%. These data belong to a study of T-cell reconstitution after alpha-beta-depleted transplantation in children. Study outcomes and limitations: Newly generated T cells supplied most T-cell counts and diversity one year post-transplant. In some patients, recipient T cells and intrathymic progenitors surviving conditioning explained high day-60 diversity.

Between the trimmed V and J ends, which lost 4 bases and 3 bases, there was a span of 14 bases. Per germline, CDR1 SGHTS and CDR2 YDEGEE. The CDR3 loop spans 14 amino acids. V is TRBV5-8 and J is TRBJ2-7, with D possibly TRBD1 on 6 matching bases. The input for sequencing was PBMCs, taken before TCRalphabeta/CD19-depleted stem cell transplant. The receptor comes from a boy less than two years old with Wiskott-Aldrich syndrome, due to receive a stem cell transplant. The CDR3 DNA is TGTGCCAGCAGCCGTATGCGGACAGACTACGAGCAGTACTTC. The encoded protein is CASSRMRTDYEQYF.